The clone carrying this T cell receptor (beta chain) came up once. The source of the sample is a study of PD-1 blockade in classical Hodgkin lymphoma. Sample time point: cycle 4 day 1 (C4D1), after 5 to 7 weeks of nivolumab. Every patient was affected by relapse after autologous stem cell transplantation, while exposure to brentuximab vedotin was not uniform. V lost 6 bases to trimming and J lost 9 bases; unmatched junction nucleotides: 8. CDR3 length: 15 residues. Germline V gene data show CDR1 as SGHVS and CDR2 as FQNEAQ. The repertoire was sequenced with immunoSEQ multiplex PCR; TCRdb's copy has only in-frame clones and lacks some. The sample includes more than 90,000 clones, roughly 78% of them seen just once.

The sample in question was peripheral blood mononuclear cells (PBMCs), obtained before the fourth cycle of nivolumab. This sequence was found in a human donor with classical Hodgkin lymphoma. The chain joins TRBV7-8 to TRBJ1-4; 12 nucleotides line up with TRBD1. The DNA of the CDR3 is TGTGCCAGCAGGTCACCGGGACAGGGGGCCCAAAAACTGTTTTTT. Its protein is CASRSPGQGAQKLFF.